The rows below give T cell receptor beta chains drawn from one sample of a study of blood T cell repertoires in COVID-19. Assay used: immunoSEQ multiplex PCR; TCRdb lists only in-frame clones, some missing. This table has 200,000 to 250,000 clones, just under 85% appearing once. The sequenced sample was peripheral blood. These receptors were collected from a man older than 75 with acute or convalescent COVID-19. CDR3s include the opening cysteine and the closing phenylalanine or tryptophan. The D gene is left open where the match is weak. Only part of the rows carry a size: once, few, many, or a class if the clone is expanded.

v_gene,d_gene,j_gene,abundance,CDR3nt,CDR3aa
TRBV12-5,NA,TRBJ1-5,NA,TGTGCTAGTGGTAAGCACAGGGTTTGGAATCAGCCCCAGCATTTT,CASGKHRVWNQPQHF
TRBV7-2,NA,TRBJ1-6,NA,TGTGCCAGCAGCTTAGTCGTCTACAGCGGTTCACCCCTCCACTTT,CASSLVVYSGSPLHF
TRBV7-8,TRBD1,TRBJ2-3,once,TGTGCCAGCACTATTTGGGGGACAGATAAAGATACGCAGTATTTT,CASTIWGTDKDTQYF
TRBV12-5,TRBD1,TRBJ1-2,once,TGTGCTAGTGGTTTGACCGGGACAGGGGCCTATGGCTACACCTTC,CASGLTGTGAYGYTF
TRBV30,TRBD1,TRBJ1-1,NA,TGTGCCTGGAACAGGGGGCCCACGAACACTGAAGCTTTCTTT,CAWNRGPTNTEAFF
TRBV19,NA,TRBJ2-7,NA,TGTGCCAGTAGTATTACGGCGGGGATGAAGGCCTACGAGCAGTACTTC,CASSITAGMKAYEQYF
TRBV19,NA,TRBJ1-2,once,TGTGCCAGTAGGTTAGGGGGTGGCTATGGCTACACCTTC,CASRLGGGYGYTF
TRBV10-3,TRBD1,TRBJ2-1,NA,TGTGCCATCACTCCCGGGACAGGGGAGAGGGAGCAGTTCTTC,CAITPGTGEREQFF
TRBV4-2,TRBD1,TRBJ1-3,NA,TGTGCCAGCAGCCAAGATCGACAGGGAGCTGGAAACACCATATATTTT,CASSQDRQGAGNTIYF
TRBV4-1,NA,TRBJ1-1,NA,TGCGCCAGCAGCCAAGAAGGCCGAGGCACTGAAGCTTTCTTT,CASSQEGRGTEAFF
TRBV2,NA,TRBJ1-2,NA,TGTGCCAGCAGTGTACACCAGGGAAACTATGGCTACACCTTC,CASSVHQGNYGYTF
TRBV4-1,TRBD2,TRBJ2-3,NA,TGCGCCAGCAGCCTCGGGAGCGGGGGCAGAGATACGCAGTATTTT,CASSLGSGGRDTQYF
TRBV19,NA,TRBJ1-3,NA,TGTGCCAGTAGACTGACTCGTGCCATACAGGCTCGCTCTGGAAACACCATATATTTT,CASRLTRAIQARSGNTIYF
TRBV18,TRBD2,TRBJ2-6,NA,TGTGCCAGCTCACCACCGCTTAGGCTCGGGAGGGCAGGGGCCAACGTCCTGACTTTC,CASSPPLRLGRAGANVLTF
TRBV2,NA,TRBJ2-3,NA,TGTGCCAGCAGTTTAATGACAGATACGCAGTATTTT,CASSLMTDTQYF
TRBV7-9,TRBD1,TRBJ1-4,NA,TGTGCCAGCAGCGTCACAGGGACAGATGAAAAACTGTTTTTT,CASSVTGTDEKLFF
TRBV14,TRBD1,TRBJ2-6,NA,TGTGCCAGCAGCCAAGTAAGACAGGGCCTCGGAGGTGGGGCCAACGTCCTGACTTTC,CASSQVRQGLGGGANVLTF
TRBV2,NA,TRBJ2-7,NA,TGTGCCAGCAGTGAAGCGCGTCCCCCGTTTGACGAGCAGTACTTC,CASSEARPPFDEQYF
TRBV4-1,NA,TRBJ1-4,few,TGCGCCAGCAGCCAATACAGGGATTCAACTAATGAAAAACTGTTTTTT,CASSQYRDSTNEKLFF
TRBV19,NA,TRBJ1-5,NA,TGTGCCAGTAGTAGGGGTCGGGGGTGGAGCAATCAGCCCCAGCATTTT,CASSRGRGWSNQPQHF
TRBV5-5,NA,TRBJ2-5,once,TGTGCCAGCGTAAGACGGGAGCAAGAGACCCAGTACTTC,CASVRREQETQYF
TRBV3-1/TRBV3-2,NA,TRBJ1-4,few,TGTGCCAGCAGCCTCCGACAGGTTGAAAAACTGTTTTTT,CASSLRQVEKLFF
TRBV24-1,NA,TRBJ1-1,NA,TGTGCCACCAGTAAGGAGGGGCCGAACACTGAAGCTTTCTTT,CATSKEGPNTEAFF
TRBV5-1,TRBD2,TRBJ2-1,NA,TGCGCCAGCAGCTTGTCGGCGGGGGTCTACAGCTACAATGAGCAGTTCTTC,CASSLSAGVYSYNEQFF
TRBV5-4,TRBD1,TRBJ1-6,NA,TGTGCCAGCAGCTTGGTTGCAGGGGGTGGTAATTCACCCCTCCACTTT,CASSLVAGGGNSPLHF
TRBV6-6,NA,TRBJ1-6,NA,TGTGCCAGCAGTTACGGGCAGGGAAGTTCACCCCTCCACTTT,CASSYGQGSSPLHF
TRBV3-1/TRBV3-2,NA,TRBJ1-1,NA,TGTGCCAGCAGCTTTCAGGGGAGGGACACTGAAGCTTTCTTT,CASSFQGRDTEAFF
TRBV7-8,NA,TRBJ1-5,NA,TGTGCCAGCAGCTTACATCTTTCGGGAAATCAGCCCCAGCATTTT,CASSLHLSGNQPQHF
TRBV5-6,NA,TRBJ1-2,NA,TGTGCCAGCAGCCCGGGGGGTTTCCCCGACGGCTATGGCTACACCTTC,CASSPGGFPDGYGYTF
TRBV6-5,NA,TRBJ1-1,NA,TGTGCCAGCAGGCCCCGTGGGGGCTTCGCCACTGAAGCTTTCTTT,CASRPRGGFATEAFF
TRBV7-2,TRBD2,TRBJ2-2,NA,TGTGCCAGCAGCTTAGGGACTAGCACCGGGGAGCTGTTTTTT,CASSLGTSTGELFF
TRBV6-5,TRBD1,TRBJ1-2,NA,TGTGCCAGCAGTTACTCAGGGACAGCCGAATTATATGGCTACACCTTC,CASSYSGTAELYGYTF
TRBV27,NA,TRBJ1-6,few,TGTGCCAGCAGAGGACAGAGCTCCTATAATTCACCCCTCCACTTT,CASRGQSSYNSPLHF
TRBV2,NA,TRBJ2-7,NA,TGTGCCAGCACCGATCGGGGTAGCTCCTACGAGCAGTACTTC,CASTDRGSSYEQYF
TRBV24-1,NA,TRBJ2-3,NA,TGTGCCACCAGTTCTGTGTCAGATACGCAGTATTTT,CATSSVSDTQYF
TRBV9,NA,TRBJ2-3,NA,TGTGCCAGCAGCGTAGGTCAGGGCACAGATACGCAGTATTTT,CASSVGQGTDTQYF
TRBV18,NA,TRBJ1-4,NA,TGTGCCAGCTCACCTCCAGGGTACGATAATGAAAAACTGTTTTTT,CASSPPGYDNEKLFF
TRBV9,NA,TRBJ2-3,NA,TGTGCCAGCAGCGCCCGGACAGAATTGGATACGCAGTATTTT,CASSARTELDTQYF
TRBV28,NA,TRBJ2-4,NA,TGTGCCGCCGGCCGGGTAGTACAGTACAGGCGAGCGTATACCAAAAACATTCAGTACTTC,CAAGRVVQYRRAYTKNIQYF
TRBV6-1,NA,TRBJ1-1,once,TGTGCCAGCAGTGACCCAGGGAACACTGAAGCTTTCTTT,CASSDPGNTEAFF
TRBV24-1,NA,TRBJ2-2,NA,TGTGCCGCCGGGACAAGGAACACCGGGGAGCTGTTTTTT,CAAGTRNTGELFF
TRBV5-6,NA,TRBJ1-6,NA,TGTGCCAGCAGCGAAAACGAAAGGAGTTCACCCCTCCACTTT,CASSENERSSPLHF
TRBV24-1,TRBD2,TRBJ2-3,NA,TGTGCCACCAGTGATCCTGGACTAGCGGAAAATCGGGATACGCAGTATTTT,CATSDPGLAENRDTQYF
TRBV7-3,NA,TRBJ1-1,NA,TGTGCCAGCACCCTCAGTTCGGGCACTGAAGCTTTCTTT,CASTLSSGTEAFF
TRBV3-1/TRBV3-2,NA,TRBJ2-7,NA,TGTGCCAGCAGCCAATCAGGGAACGAGCAGTACTTC,CASSQSGNEQYF
TRBV12-1,NA,TRBJ2-5,NA,TGTGCCAGCAGCTTTTCCAAACAGGAGACCCAGTACTTC,CASSFSKQETQYF
TRBV21-1,NA,TRBJ1-5,NA,TGTGCCAGCAGATTAGGGGGAAGGGGCAATCAGCCCCAGCATTTT,CASRLGGRGNQPQHF
TRBV21-1,NA,TRBJ2-7,NA,TGTGCCAGCAGCAAAAAAACTAACCAAATAGCCTACGAGCAGTACTTC,CASSKKTNQIAYEQYF
TRBV5-5,NA,TRBJ1-6,NA,TGTGCCAGCAGCTTGGGCGGGGTAAACTATAATTCACCCCTCCACTTT,CASSLGGVNYNSPLHF
TRBV2,TRBD2,TRBJ2-1,NA,TGTGCCAGCGCAGTGAAAACTAGCGGGAGTACCTACAATGAGCAGTTCTTC,CASAVKTSGSTYNEQFF
TRBV5-6,TRBD1,TRBJ2-7,NA,TGTGCCAGCAGCTTGACCGGACAGGGGGAATACGAGCAGTACTTC,CASSLTGQGEYEQYF
TRBV24-1,NA,TRBJ2-3,NA,TGTGCCACCAGTGATCAGGGACACCCCTCAGATACGCAGTATTTT,CATSDQGHPSDTQYF
TRBV28,NA,TRBJ2-7,NA,TGTGCCAGCAGTTTATCCGGGGGGCGGTACGAGCAGTACTTC,CASSLSGGRYEQYF
TRBV29-1,TRBD1,TRBJ1-2,NA,TGCAGCGTGTACCCCGACAGGGGGCGCGACTATGGCTACACCTTC,CSVYPDRGRDYGYTF
TRBV24-1,TRBD1,TRBJ2-7,once,TGTGCCACCAGTGATTCTGACAGGGGGCGTTACGAGCAGTACTTC,CATSDSDRGRYEQYF